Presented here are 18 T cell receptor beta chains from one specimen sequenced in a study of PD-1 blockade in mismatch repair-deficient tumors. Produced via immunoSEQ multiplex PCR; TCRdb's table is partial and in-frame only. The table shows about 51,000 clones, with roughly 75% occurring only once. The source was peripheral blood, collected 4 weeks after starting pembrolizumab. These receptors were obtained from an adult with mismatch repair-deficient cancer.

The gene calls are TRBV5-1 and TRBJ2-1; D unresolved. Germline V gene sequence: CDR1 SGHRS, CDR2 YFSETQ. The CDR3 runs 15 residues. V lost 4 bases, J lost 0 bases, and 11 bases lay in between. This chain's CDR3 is CASSPRPSSYNEQFF. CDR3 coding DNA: TGCGCCAGCAGCCCCCGACCTAGCTCCTACAATGAGCAGTTCTTC.

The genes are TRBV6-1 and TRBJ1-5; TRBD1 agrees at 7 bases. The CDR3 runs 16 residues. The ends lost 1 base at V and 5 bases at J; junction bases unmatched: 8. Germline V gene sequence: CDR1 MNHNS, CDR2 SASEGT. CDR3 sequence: CASSEDTGVRDQPQHF. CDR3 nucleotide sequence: TGTGCCAGCAGTGAAGATACAGGGGTAAGGGATCAGCCCCAGCATTTT.

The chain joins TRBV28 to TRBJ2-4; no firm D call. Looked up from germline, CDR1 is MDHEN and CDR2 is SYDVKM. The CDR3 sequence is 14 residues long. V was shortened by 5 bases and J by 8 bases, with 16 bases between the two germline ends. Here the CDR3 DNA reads TGTGCCAGCAGTGGCCCCTTAGGCGCGGACATTCAGTACTTC. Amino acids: CASSGPLGADIQYF.

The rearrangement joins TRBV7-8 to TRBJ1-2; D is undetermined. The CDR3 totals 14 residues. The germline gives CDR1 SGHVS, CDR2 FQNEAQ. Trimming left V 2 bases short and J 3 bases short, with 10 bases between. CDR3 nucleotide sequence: TGTGCCAGCAGCTTAAACAACCCAGACTATGGCTACACCTTC. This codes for CASSLNNPDYGYTF.

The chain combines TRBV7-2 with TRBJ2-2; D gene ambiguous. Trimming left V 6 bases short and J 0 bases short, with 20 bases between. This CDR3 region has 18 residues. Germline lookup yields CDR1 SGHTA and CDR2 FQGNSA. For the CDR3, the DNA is TGTGCCAGCAGTCCTCCGCCCGGAGAGGCTACGAACACCGGGGAGCTGTTTTTT. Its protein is CASSPPPGEATNTGELFF.

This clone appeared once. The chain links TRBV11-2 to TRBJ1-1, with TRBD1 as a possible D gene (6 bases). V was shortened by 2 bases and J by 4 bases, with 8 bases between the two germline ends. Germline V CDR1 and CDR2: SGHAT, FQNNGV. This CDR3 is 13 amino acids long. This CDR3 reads CASSLQGSTEAFF. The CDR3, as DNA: TGTGCCAGCAGCTTACAGGGGTCCACTGAAGCTTTCTTT.

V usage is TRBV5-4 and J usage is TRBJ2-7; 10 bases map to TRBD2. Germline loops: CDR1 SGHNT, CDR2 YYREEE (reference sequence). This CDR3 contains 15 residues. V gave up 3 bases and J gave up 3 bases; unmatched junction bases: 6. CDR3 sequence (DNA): TGTGCCAGCAGCTCTAGCGGGAGTAATAGCTACGAGCAGTACTTC. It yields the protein CASSSSGSNSYEQYF.

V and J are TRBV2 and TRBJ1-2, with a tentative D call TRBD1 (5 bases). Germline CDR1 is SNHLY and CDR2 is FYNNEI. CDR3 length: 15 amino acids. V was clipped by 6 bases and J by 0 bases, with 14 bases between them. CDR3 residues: CASSRFQGTNYGYTF. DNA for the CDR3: TGTGCCAGCAGCAGATTTCAGGGTACTAACTATGGCTACACCTTC.

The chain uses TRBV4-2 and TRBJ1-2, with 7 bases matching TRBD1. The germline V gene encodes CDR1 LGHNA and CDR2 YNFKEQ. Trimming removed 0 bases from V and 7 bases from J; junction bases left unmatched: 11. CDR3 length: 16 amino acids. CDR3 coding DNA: TGTGCCAGCAGCCAAGAAGTAGGCCAGGGGGTTTTTGGCTACACCTTC. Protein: CASSQEVGQGVFGYTF.

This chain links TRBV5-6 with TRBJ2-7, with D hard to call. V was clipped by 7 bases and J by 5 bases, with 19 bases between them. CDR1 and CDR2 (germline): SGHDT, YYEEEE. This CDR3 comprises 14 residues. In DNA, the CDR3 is TGTGCCAGCCACCCCGGGCGAGGTCGGAACGAGCAGTACTTC. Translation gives CASHPGRGRNEQYF.

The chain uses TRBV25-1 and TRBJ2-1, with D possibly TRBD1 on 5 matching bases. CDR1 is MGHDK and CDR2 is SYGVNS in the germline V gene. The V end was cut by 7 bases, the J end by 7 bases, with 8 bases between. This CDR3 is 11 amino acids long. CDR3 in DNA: TGTGCCAGCAAGCAGGGTAATGAGCAGTTCTTC. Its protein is CASKQGNEQFF.

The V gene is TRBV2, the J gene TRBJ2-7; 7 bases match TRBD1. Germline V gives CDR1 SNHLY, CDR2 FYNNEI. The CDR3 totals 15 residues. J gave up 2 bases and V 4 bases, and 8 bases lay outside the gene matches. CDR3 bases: TGTGCCAGCAGTGGACCGGGACAGCTTACCTACGAGCAGTACTTC. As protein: CASSGPGQLTYEQYF.

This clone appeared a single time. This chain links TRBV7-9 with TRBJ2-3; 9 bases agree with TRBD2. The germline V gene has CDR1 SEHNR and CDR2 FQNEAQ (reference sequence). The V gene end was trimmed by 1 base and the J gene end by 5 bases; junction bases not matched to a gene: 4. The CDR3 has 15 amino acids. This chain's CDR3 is CASSLEVAGVDTQYF. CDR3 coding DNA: TGTGCCAGCAGCTTAGAGGTAGCGGGAGTAGATACGCAGTATTTT.

Here the CDR3 reads CASSWAGGETQYF. Here the CDR3 DNA reads TGTGCCAGCTCTTGGGCGGGAGGGGAGACCCAGTACTTC. The gene calls are TRBV6-1 and TRBJ2-5, with 9 bases that match TRBD2. With V trimmed by 8 bases and J by 5 bases, 6 bases remained unmatched. The CDR3 loop spans 13 amino acids. Germline V gives CDR1 MNHNS, CDR2 SASEGT.

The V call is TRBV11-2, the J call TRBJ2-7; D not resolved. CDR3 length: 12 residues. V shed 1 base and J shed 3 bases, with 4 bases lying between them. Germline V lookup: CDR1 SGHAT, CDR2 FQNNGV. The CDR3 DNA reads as TGTGCCAGCAGCTTAGGGTTCTACGAGCAGTACTTC. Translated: CASSLGFYEQYF.

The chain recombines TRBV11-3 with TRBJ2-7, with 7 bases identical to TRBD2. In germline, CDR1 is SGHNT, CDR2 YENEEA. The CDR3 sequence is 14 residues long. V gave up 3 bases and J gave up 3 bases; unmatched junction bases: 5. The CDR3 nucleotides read TGTGCCAGCAGCTTCCGCGGGAGTGGCTACGAGCAGTACTTC. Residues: CASSFRGSGYEQYF.

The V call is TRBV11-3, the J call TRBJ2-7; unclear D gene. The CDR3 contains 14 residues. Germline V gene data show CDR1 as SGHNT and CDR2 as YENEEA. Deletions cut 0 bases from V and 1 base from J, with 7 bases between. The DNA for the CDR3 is TGTGCCAGCAGCTTAGAAACGGTTTCCTACGAGCAGTACTTC. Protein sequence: CASSLETVSYEQYF.

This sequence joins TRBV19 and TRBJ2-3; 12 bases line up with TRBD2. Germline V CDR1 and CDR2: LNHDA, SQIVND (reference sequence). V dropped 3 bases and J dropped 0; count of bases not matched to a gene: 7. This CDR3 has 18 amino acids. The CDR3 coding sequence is TGTGCCAGTAGTATGGGCCTCGGGACTAGCGGGAGCACAGATACGCAGTATTTT. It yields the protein CASSMGLGTSGSTDTQYF.